The present T cell receptor beta chain was sequenced within a study of blood T cell repertoires in COVID-19. The germline gives CDR1 SGHRS, CDR2 YFSETQ. The CDR3 totals 15 residues. The data were produced by immunoSEQ multiplex PCR, yet TCRdb's version contains in-frame clones alone and is incomplete. The repertoire has 250,000 to 400,000 clones, under 90% of them found once; the top ten carry roughly 2.9%. Concerning this clone: The junction departs from germline at one end; a sequencing error may be responsible.

During active infection, Seattle patients enrolled and were then monitored through disease. The sequenced sample was peripheral blood. The sequence came from a woman aged 25 to 39 with COVID-19, enrolled during active disease. The chain links TRBV5-1 to TRBJ2-2, with D maybe TRBD1 (5 bases). CDR3 sequence reads: CASSLEAGNAGELFF. CDR3 nucleotides: TGCGCCAGCAGCTTGGAGGCAGGGAACGCCGGGGAGCTGTTTTTT.